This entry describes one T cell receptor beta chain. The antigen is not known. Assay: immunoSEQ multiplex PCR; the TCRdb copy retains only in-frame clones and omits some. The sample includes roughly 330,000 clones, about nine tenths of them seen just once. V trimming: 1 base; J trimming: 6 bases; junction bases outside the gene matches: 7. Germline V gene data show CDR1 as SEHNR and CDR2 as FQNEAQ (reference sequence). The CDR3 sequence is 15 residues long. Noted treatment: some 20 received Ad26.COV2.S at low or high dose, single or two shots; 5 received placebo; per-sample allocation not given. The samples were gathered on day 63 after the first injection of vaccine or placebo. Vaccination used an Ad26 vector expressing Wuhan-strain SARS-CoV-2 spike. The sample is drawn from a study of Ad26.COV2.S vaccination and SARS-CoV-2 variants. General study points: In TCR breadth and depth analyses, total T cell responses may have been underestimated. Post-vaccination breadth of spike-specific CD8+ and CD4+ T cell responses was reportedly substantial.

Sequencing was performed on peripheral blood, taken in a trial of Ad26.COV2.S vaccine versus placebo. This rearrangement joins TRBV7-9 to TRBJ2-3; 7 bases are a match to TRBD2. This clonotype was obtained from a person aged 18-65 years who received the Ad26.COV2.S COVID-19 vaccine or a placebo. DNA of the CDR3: TGTGCCAGCAGCTTAGATGCGGGAGTGCTGGATACGCAGTATTTT. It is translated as CASSLDAGVLDTQYF.